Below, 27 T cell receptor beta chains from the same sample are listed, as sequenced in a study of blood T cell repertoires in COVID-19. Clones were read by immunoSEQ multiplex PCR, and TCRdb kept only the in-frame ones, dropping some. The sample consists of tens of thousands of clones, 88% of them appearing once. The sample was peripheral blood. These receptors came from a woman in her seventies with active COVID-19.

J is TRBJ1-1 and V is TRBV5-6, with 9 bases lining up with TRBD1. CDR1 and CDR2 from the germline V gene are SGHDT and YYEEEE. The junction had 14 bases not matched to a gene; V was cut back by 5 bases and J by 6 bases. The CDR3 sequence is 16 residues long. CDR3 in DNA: TGTGCCAGCAGGGCCGGGACAGGGTGGGGAGGGGCTGAAGCTTTCTTT. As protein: CASRAGTGWGGAEAFF.

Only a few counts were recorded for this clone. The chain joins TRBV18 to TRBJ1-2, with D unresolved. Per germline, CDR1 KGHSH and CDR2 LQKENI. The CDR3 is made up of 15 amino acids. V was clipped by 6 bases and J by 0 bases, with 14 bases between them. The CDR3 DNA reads TGTGCCAGCTCCCCGGAGCCAGCTACTAACTATGGCTACACCTTC. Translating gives CASSPEPATNYGYTF.

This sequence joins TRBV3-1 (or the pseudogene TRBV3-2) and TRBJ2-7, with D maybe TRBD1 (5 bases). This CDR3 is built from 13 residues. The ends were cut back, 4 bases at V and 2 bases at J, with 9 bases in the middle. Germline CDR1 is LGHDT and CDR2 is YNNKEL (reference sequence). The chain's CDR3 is CASSPTEPYEQYF. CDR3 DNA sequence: TGTGCCAGCAGCCCGACAGAGCCCTACGAGCAGTACTTC.

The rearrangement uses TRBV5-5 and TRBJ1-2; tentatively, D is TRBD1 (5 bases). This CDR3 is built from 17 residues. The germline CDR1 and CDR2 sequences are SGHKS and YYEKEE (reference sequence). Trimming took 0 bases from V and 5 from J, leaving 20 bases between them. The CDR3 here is CASSLAWPPPGGYGYTF. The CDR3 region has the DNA TGTGCCAGCAGCTTGGCCTGGCCCCCACCCGGGGGGTATGGCTACACCTTC.

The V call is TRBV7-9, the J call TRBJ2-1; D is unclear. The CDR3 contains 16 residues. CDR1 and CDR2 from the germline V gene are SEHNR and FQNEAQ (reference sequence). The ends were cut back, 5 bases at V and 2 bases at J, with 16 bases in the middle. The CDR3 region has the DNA TGTGCCAGCAGCCTAGGCCGAGCGCCAACCTACAATGAGCAGTTCTTC. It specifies CASSLGRAPTYNEQFF. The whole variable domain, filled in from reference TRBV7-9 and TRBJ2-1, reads DTGVSQNPRHKITKRGQNVTFRCDPISEHNRLYWYRQTLGQGPEFLTYFQNEAQLEKSRLLSDRFSAERPKGSFSTLEIQRTEQGDSAMYLCASSLGRAPTYNEQFFGPGTRLTVL.

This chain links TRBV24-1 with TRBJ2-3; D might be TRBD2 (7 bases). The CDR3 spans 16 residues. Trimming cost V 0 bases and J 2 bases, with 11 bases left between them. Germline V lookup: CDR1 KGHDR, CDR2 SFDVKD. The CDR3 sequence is CATSDLRGGNTDTQYF. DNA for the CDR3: TGTGCCACCAGTGATTTGAGGGGGGGAAACACAGATACGCAGTATTTT.

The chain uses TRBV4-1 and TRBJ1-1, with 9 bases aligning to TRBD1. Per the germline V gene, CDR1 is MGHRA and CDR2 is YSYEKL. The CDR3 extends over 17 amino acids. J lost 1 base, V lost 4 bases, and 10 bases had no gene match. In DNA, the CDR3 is TGCGCCAGCAGCCTTCTACCGGGACAGGGACAGAACACTGAAGCTTTCTTT. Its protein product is CASSLLPGQGQNTEAFF.

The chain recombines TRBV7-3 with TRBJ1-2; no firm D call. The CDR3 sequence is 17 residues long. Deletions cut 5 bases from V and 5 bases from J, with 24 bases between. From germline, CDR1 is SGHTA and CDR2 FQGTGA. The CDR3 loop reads CASSPNPNVPGVYGYTF. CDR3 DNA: TGTGCCAGCAGCCCTAACCCTAACGTCCCCGGGGTTTATGGCTACACCTTC.

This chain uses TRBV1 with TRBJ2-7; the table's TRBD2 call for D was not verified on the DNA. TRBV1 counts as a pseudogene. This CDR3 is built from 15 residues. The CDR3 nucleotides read TGCACCAGCAGCCAAGCGGCGGGGGGGGCCTACGAGCAGTACTTC. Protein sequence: CTSSQAAGGAYEQYF.

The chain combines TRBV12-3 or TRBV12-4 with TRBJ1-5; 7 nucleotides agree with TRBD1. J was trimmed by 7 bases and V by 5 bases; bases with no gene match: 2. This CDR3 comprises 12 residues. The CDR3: CASSQGDQPQHF. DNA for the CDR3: TGTGCCAGCAGTCAGGGGGACCAGCCCCAGCATTTT.

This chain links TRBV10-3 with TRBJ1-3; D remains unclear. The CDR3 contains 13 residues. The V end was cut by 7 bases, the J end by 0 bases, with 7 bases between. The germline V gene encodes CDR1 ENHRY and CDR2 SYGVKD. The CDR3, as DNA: TGTGCCATCAAAGGAGACTCTGGAAACACCATATATTTT. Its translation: CAIKGDSGNTIYF.

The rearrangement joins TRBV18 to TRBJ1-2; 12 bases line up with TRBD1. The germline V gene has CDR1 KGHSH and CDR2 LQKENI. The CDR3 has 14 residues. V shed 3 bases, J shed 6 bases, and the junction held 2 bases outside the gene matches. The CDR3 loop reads CASSPGQGADGYTF. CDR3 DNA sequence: TGTGCCAGCTCACCGGGACAGGGGGCGGATGGCTACACCTTC. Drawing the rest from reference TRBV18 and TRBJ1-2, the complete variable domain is NAGVMQNPRHLVRRRGQEARLRCSPMKGHSHVYWYRQLPEEGLKFMVYLQKENIIDESGMPKERFSAEFPKEGPSILRIQQVVRGDSAAYFCASSPGQGADGYTFGSGTRLTVV.

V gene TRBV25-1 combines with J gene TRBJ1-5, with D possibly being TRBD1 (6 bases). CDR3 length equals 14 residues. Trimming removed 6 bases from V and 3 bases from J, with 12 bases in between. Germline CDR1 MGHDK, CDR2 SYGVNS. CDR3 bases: TGTGCCAGCAGCCTACAGGGATTCAATCAGCCCCAGCATTTT. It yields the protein CASSLQGFNQPQHF.

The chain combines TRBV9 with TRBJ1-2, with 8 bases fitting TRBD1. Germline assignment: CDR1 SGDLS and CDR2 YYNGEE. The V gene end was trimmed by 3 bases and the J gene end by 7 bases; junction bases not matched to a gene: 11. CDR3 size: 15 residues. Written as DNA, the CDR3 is TGTGCCAGCAGCGAGGCCGGGGACAGGACTCTTGGCTACACCTTC. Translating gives CASSEAGDRTLGYTF.

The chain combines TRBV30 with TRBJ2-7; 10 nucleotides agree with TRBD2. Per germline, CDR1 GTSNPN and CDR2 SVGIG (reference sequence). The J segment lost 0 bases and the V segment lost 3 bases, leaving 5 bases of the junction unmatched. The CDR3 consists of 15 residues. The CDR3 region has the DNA TGTGCCTGGAGAAGGGGACTAGCGAACTCCTACGAGCAGTACTTC. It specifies CAWRRGLANSYEQYF.

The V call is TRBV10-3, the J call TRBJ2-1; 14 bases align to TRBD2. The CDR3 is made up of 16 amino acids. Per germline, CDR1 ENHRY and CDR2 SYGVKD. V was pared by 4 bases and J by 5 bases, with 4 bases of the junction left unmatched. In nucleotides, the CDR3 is TGTGCCATCAGTGGAAGACTAGCGGGAGGGGACAATGAGCAGTTCTTC. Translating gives CAISGRLAGGDNEQFF.

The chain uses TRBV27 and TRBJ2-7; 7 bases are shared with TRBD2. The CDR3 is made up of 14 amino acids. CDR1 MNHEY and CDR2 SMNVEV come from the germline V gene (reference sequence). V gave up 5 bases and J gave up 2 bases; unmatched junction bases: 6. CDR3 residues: CASSPGLTAYEQYF. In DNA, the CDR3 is TGTGCCAGCAGTCCGGGACTAACCGCCTACGAGCAGTACTTC.

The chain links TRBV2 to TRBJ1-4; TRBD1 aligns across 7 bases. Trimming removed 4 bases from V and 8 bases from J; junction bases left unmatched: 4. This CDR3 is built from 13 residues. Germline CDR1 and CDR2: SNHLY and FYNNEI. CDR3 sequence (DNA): TGTGCCAGCAGTGCAACAGGGGACGAAAAACTGTTTTTT. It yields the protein CASSATGDEKLFF.

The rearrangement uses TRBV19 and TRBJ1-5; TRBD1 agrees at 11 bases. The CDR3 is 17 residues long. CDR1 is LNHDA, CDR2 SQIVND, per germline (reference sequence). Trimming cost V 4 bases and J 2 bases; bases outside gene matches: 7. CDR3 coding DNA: TGTGCCAGTAGTACCGCGGACAGGGGGCTTGGCAATCAGCCCCAGCATTTT. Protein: CASSTADRGLGNQPQHF.

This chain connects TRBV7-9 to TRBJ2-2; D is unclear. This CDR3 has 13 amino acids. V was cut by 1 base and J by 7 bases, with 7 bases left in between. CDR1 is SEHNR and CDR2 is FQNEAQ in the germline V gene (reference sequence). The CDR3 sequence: CASSLGANGELFF. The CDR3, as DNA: TGTGCCAGCAGCTTAGGGGCGAACGGGGAGCTGTTTTTT. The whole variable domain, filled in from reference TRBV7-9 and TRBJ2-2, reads DTGVSQNPRHKITKRGQNVTFRCDPISEHNRLYWYRQTLGQGPEFLTYFQNEAQLEKSRLLSDRFSAERPKGSFSTLEIQRTEQGDSAMYLCASSLGANGELFFGEGSRLTVL.

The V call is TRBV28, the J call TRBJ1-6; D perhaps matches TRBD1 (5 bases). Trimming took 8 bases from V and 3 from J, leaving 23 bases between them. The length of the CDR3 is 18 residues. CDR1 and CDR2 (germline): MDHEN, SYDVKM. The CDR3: CASAPTGDGAYYNSPLHF. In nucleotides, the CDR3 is TGTGCCAGCGCCCCTACGGGGGATGGGGCATACTATAATTCACCCCTCCACTTT.

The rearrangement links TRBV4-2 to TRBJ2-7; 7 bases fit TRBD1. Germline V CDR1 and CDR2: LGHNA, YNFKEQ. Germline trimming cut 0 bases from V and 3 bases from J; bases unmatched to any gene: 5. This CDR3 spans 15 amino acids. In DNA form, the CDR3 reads TGTGCCAGCAGCCAAGATCCGGACAGGCTCTACGAGCAGTACTTC. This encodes CASSQDPDRLYEQYF.

CDR3 amino acids: CASSRTQGYEQYF. Here the CDR3 DNA reads TGTGCCAGCAGCCGAACACAGGGCTACGAGCAGTACTTC. The genes are TRBV12-3 or TRBV12-4 and TRBJ2-7; the D gene is possibly TRBD1 (6 bases). The CDR3 spans 13 residues. The V end lost 6 bases, the J end lost 3 bases, and 12 bases lay between the germline ends.

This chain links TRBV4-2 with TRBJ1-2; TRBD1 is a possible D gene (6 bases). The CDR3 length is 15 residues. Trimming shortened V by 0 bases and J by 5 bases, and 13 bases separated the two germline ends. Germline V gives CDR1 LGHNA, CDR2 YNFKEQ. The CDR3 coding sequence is TGTGCCAGCAGCCAAGAAAGGGGGGGCCAATATGGCTACACCTTC. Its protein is CASSQERGGQYGYTF.

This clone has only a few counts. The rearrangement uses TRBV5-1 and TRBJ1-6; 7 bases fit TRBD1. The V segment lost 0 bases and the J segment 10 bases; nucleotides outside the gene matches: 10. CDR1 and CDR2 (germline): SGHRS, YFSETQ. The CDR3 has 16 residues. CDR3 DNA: TGCGCCAGCAGCTTGGCCCCTGGGACAGCTGGCTCACCCCTCCACTTT. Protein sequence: CASSLAPGTAGSPLHF.

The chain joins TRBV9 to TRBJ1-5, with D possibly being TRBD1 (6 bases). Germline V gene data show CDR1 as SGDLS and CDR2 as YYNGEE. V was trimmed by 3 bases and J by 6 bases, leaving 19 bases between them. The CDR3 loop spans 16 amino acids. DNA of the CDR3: TGTGCCAGCAGCGCCTCGCCAACAGGGCGGAGTCAGCCCCAGCATTTT. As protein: CASSASPTGRSQPQHF. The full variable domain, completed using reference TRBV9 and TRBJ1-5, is DSGVTQTPKHLITATGQRVTLRCSPRSGDLSVYWYQQSLDQGLQFLIQYYNGEERAKGNILERFSAQQFPDLHSELNLSSLELGDSALYFCASSASPTGRSQPQHFGDGTRLSIL.

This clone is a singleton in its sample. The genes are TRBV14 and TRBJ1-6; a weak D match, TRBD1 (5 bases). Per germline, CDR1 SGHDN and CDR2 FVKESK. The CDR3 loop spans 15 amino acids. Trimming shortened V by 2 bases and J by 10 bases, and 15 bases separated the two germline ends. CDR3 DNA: TGTGCCAGCAGCCAACGCCCGGGGGTCCTCTCACCCCTCCACTTT. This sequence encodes CASSQRPGVLSPLHF.